This entry describes one T cell receptor (beta chain). This record comes from a study of blood T cell repertoires in COVID-19. Overall study: Samples representing acute and convalescent COVID-19 were sourced from the United States, Italy and Spain. Sample material is recorded as cDNA or gDNA derived from T cells, B-cell-depleted T cells, or PBMCs.

The CDR3 is 16 residues long. CDR1 and CDR2 (germline): KGHSY, FQNENV. The J segment lost 3 bases and the V segment lost 1 base, leaving 9 bases of the junction unmatched. Seattle patients were enrolled while actively infected and followed longitudinally. Original handling: By means of reference gene primer amplification, nucleated cell counts were estimated. Libraries were prepared by immunoSEQ multiplex PCR; TCRdb keeps only in-frame clonotypes and omits some of them. Clone size and V and J calls were adopted from that table, with D and trimming inferred from the DNA. Seen here are fewer than 300,000 clones, roughly 92% observed once, and the top ten hold 2% to 2.5%.

Sequencing used peripheral blood. This clonotype was sampled from a woman aged 25 to 39 with COVID-19, enrolled during active disease. The chain recombines TRBV16 with TRBJ2-7, with 7 bases that match TRBD2. CDR3 region: CASSQLRSGAYYEQYF. Written as DNA, the CDR3 is TGTGCCAGCAGCCAATTACGCAGCGGGGCCTACTACGAGCAGTACTTC.